The next 20 T cell receptor beta chains were all read from a single sample in a study of human CD4 T cells and Enterobacteriaceae. The memory gate held CD4+ cells that were not CD45RA+CCR7+CD95- naive cells, over 95% pure. The data were produced by immunoSEQ multiplex PCR, yet TCRdb's version contains in-frame clones alone and is incomplete. The data contain about 29,000 clones, approximately 84% of them singletons. Specimen: memory CD4+ T cells from blood. The receptors come from a human donor in good health.

The genes are TRBV19 and TRBJ2-3; tentative D call: TRBD1 (6 bases). Germline CDR1 LNHDA, CDR2 SQIVND (reference sequence). V lost 2 bases, J lost 4 bases, and 16 bases lay in between. CDR3 length: 16 residues. The CDR3 loop reads CASSIKWRPGADTQYF. CDR3 DNA: TGTGCCAGTAGTATAAAGTGGAGGCCAGGGGCAGATACGCAGTATTTT.

This chain connects TRBV25-1 to TRBJ1-6; a possible D gene is TRBD1 (6 bases). Germline CDR1 MGHDK, CDR2 SYGVNS. V dropped 3 bases and J dropped 8 bases, with 8 bases sitting between them. The CDR3 consists of 13 residues. The CDR3 loop is CASSEDSDSPLHF. The CDR3 DNA sequence: TGTGCCAGCAGTGAGGACAGTGATTCACCCCTCCACTTT.

This clone occurred a few times. The genes are TRBV2 and TRBJ1-1; D possibly corresponds to TRBD1 (5 bases). The germline V gene has CDR1 SNHLY and CDR2 FYNNEI. Trimming left V 4 bases short and J 5 bases short, with 14 bases between. CDR3 length: 14 residues. The CDR3 spells CASSVHSRGTEAFF. Written as DNA, the CDR3 is TGTGCCAGCAGTGTTCACTCACGGGGGACTGAAGCTTTCTTT.

The rearrangement uses TRBV9 and TRBJ2-1; unclear D gene. V lost 0 bases to trimming and J lost 3 bases, with 7 bases between them. Germline V gene sequence: CDR1 SGDLS, CDR2 YYNGEE. The CDR3 runs 14 residues. CDR3 sequence reads: CASSVALSYNEQFF. For the CDR3, the DNA is TGTGCCAGCAGCGTAGCGCTAAGCTACAATGAGCAGTTCTTC. Full variable domain (missing parts from reference TRBV9 and TRBJ2-1): DSGVTQTPKHLITATGQRVTLRCSPRSGDLSVYWYQQSLDQGLQFLIQYYNGEERAKGNILERFSAQQFPDLHSELNLSSLELGDSALYFCASSVALSYNEQFFGPGTRLTVL.

This clone was observed a handful of times. This chain joins TRBV6-1 and TRBJ1-5; 9 positions agree with TRBD1. V trimming: 6 bases; J trimming: 2 bases; junction bases outside the gene matches: 5. The CDR3 covers 15 residues. CDR1 and CDR2 (germline): MNHNS, SASEGT. CDR3 protein: CASSLDRGGNQPQHF. Here the CDR3 DNA reads TGTGCCAGCAGCCTGGACAGGGGAGGCAATCAGCCCCAGCATTTT.

The gene calls are TRBV5-1 and TRBJ2-7; TRBD2 matches at 8 bases. From germline, CDR1 is SGHRS and CDR2 YFSETQ. Trimming removed 5 bases from V and 7 bases from J; junction bases left unmatched: 11. CDR3 length: 14 amino acids. The CDR3, as DNA: TGCGCCAGCAGGAGCGGGAGACTGGGGGAAGAGCAGTACTTC. It yields the protein CASRSGRLGEEQYF.

V and J are TRBV11-2 and TRBJ2-3; no definite D call. Germline assignment: CDR1 SGHAT and CDR2 FQNNGV. V lost 3 bases, J lost 0 bases, and 7 bases lay in between. The CDR3 has 14 amino acids. Here the CDR3 reads CASSFLISTDTQYF. CDR3 in DNA: TGTGCCAGCAGCTTTCTGATCAGCACAGATACGCAGTATTTT.

The chain employs TRBV6-1 and TRBJ2-2, with TRBD2 identical over 9 bases. The CDR3 sequence is 15 residues long. Germline V gene data show CDR1 as MNHNS and CDR2 as SASEGT. Trimming at V came to 6 bases and at J to 7 bases, leaving 9 bases not matched to a gene. CDR3 residues: CASRALAGAVGELFF. CDR3 in DNA: TGTGCCAGCAGGGCTTTAGCGGGAGCGGTCGGGGAGCTGTTTTTT.

The chain has TRBV19 and TRBJ1-1; TRBD1 matches at 8 bases. Germline V CDR1 and CDR2: LNHDA, SQIVND (reference sequence). The CDR3 loop spans 15 amino acids. The J segment lost 5 bases and the V segment lost 4 bases, leaving 9 bases of the junction unmatched. In DNA, the CDR3 is TGTGCCAGTAGTAGGTTATCACAGGGGGATACTGAAGCTTTCTTT. This translates into CASSRLSQGDTEAFF.

The CDR3 sequence is CAILEETQYF. The DNA of the CDR3 is TGTGCCATCCTAGAAGAGACCCAGTACTTC. J is TRBJ2-5 and V is TRBV28; D gene unclear. This CDR3 spans 10 amino acids. Germline loops: CDR1 MDHEN, CDR2 SYDVKM. With 10 bases removed from V and 3 bases from J, the gap between germline ends came to 6 bases.

The V gene is TRBV28, the J gene TRBJ1-3; D is uncertain. V dropped 5 bases and J dropped 0 bases, with 8 bases sitting between them. Germline values: CDR1 MDHEN, CDR2 SYDVKM. The length of the CDR3 is 14 residues. The DNA for the CDR3 is TGTGCCAGCAGTACACTGGTCTCTGGAAACACCATATATTTT. This codes for CASSTLVSGNTIYF.

The chain uses TRBV6-1 and TRBJ2-3; no definite D call. The germline V gene encodes CDR1 MNHNS and CDR2 SASEGT. The CDR3 loop spans 13 amino acids. Between the trimmed V and J ends, which lost 2 bases and 6 bases, there was a span of 9 bases. CDR3 amino acids: CASSETIEDTQYF. The CDR3 coding sequence is TGTGCCAGCAGTGAAACTATAGAGGATACGCAGTATTTT.

The rearrangement links TRBV2 to TRBJ2-3, with D unclear. Germline V gene lookup returns CDR1 SNHLY and CDR2 FYNNEI. Trimming cost V 6 bases and J 0 bases, with 19 bases left between them. This CDR3 has 17 amino acids. CDR3 coding DNA: TGTGCCAGCAGCTTAAGACGGGCAGCAGCTAGCACAGATACGCAGTATTTT. Its protein is CASSLRRAAASTDTQYF.

This clone appeared a few times. The chain has TRBV27 and TRBJ1-1; no reliable D call. CDR1 MNHEY and CDR2 SMNVEV come from the germline V gene (reference sequence). Trimming stripped 3 bases from V and 1 base from J, with 9 bases between. The CDR3 consists of 14 residues. Written as DNA, the CDR3 is TGTGCCAGCAGTTTGTTTGCAGGGAACACTGAAGCTTTCTTT. This gives the protein CASSLFAGNTEAFF.

The rearrangement joins TRBV10-3 to TRBJ2-2, with D unresolved. The CDR3 loop spans 13 amino acids. Trimming shortened V by 6 bases and J by 4 bases, and 9 bases separated the two germline ends. Germline loops: CDR1 ENHRY, CDR2 SYGVKD. CDR3 sequence (DNA): TGTGCCATCAGCGCGGTGGTCACCGGGGAGCTGTTTTTT. This sequence encodes CAISAVVTGELFF.

This chain links TRBV5-6 with TRBJ1-2; D gene uncertain. Trimming took 9 bases from V and 0 from J, leaving 9 bases between them. CDR3 size: 12 residues. The germline gives CDR1 SGHDT, CDR2 YYEEEE. The CDR3 reads CATGPANYGYTF. CDR3 nucleotides: TGTGCCACTGGACCTGCTAACTATGGCTACACCTTC.

This chain joins TRBV15 and TRBJ2-3; possibly TRBD1 for D (5 bases). This CDR3 has 12 residues. Trimming pared 3 bases from V and 6 bases from J, leaving 7 bases between. CDR1 LNHNV and CDR2 YYDKDF come from the germline V gene (reference sequence). The CDR3 coding sequence is TGTGCCACCAGCAGCCACAGGGATACGCAGTATTTT. Protein product: CATSSHRDTQYF.

The chain combines TRBV10-2 with TRBJ2-3; no firm D call. V shed 6 bases and J shed 3 bases, with 16 bases lying between them. Germline CDR1 WSHSY, CDR2 SAAADI. There are 15 residues in the CDR3. The DNA of the CDR3 is TGCGCCAGCAGCGTTAACACGGGTGTGACAGATACGCAGTATTTT. It translates to CASSVNTGVTDTQYF.

This chain connects TRBV7-2 to TRBJ2-3; TRBD1 agrees at 12 bases. The CDR3 has 14 amino acids. Germline lookup yields CDR1 SGHTA and CDR2 FQGNSA. Unmatched junction bases numbered 4, after V lost 6 bases and J lost 6 bases. CDR3 residues: CASRPGQGADTQYF. The CDR3, as DNA: TGTGCCAGCAGACCGGGACAGGGGGCGGATACGCAGTATTTT.

This clone is labeled medium-sized. The chain has TRBV7-2 and TRBJ1-1; a possible D gene is TRBD1 (6 bases). Germline values: CDR1 SGHTA, CDR2 FQGNSA. V gave up 4 bases and J gave up 5 bases, with 17 bases separating them. The CDR3 has 15 residues. Here the CDR3 reads CASSYSAGGATEAFF. The DNA of the CDR3 is TGTGCCAGCAGCTACTCAGCGGGGGGCGCGACTGAAGCTTTCTTT.